A selection of T cell receptor beta chains follows, all from one sample in a study of T cell changes during pregnancy in multiple sclerosis. Measured with immunoSEQ multiplex PCR; TCRdb has only the in-frame clones, and not every one. The data hold 39,000 or so clones, with 90% observed a single time. Material: CD8+ T cells from peripheral blood mononuclear cells, obtained in the first trimester of pregnancy. The receptor source for this set is a female donor with multiple sclerosis, enrolled in a pregnancy study. CDR3s include the opening cysteine and the closing phenylalanine or tryptophan. D genes are given only for firm matches.

V: TRBV19
D: TRBD1
J: TRBJ2-7
CDR3: CASSMGDSYLYEQYF
DNA: TGTGCCAGTAGTATGGGGGACAGTTACCTCTACGAGCAGTACTTC

V: TRBV7-6
D: TRBD2
J: TRBJ2-1
CDR3: CASSLFPRLAGYNEQFF
DNA: TGTGCCAGCAGCTTATTCCCTCGTCTAGCGGGCTACAATGAGCAGTTCTTC

V: TRBV27
D: NA
J: TRBJ1-2
CDR3: CASSAGVGYTF
DNA: TGTGCCAGCAGCGCGGGGGTTGGCTACACCTTC

V: TRBV6-4
D: TRBD1
J: TRBJ1-2
CDR3: CASSEAGGANGYTF
DNA: TGTGCCAGCAGTGAGGCAGGGGGCGCGAACGGCTACACCTTC

V: TRBV19
D: TRBD2
J: TRBJ2-3
CDR3: CASSKGLAGDSDTQYF
DNA: TGTGCCAGTAGTAAAGGACTAGCGGGAGACTCAGATACGCAGTATTTT

V: TRBV18
D: NA
J: TRBJ2-1
CDR3: CASSPGGGSGNEQFF
DNA: TGTGCCAGCTCACCAGGGGGCGGGAGCGGGAATGAGCAGTTCTTC

V: TRBV7-6
D: TRBD2
J: TRBJ2-1
CDR3: CASSWTSGRGNEQFF
DNA: TGTGCCAGCAGCTGGACTAGCGGGAGGGGCAATGAGCAGTTCTTC

V: TRBV27
D: NA
J: TRBJ1-1
CDR3: CASSSTMGTEAFF
DNA: TGTGCCAGCAGTTCGACTATGGGGACTGAAGCTTTCTTT

V: TRBV2
D: NA
J: TRBJ2-7
CDR3: CASMYISYEQYF
DNA: TGTGCCAGCATGTACATCTCCTACGAGCAGTACTTC

V: TRBV30
D: NA
J: TRBJ1-1
CDR3: CAWSPQDRLNTEAFF
DNA: TGTGCCTGGAGTCCACAGGACAGACTGAACACTGAAGCTTTCTTT

V: TRBV2
D: TRBD1
J: TRBJ1-1
CDR3: CASSGTGVMNTEAFF
DNA: TGTGCCAGCAGTGGTACAGGGGTCATGAACACTGAAGCTTTCTTT

V: TRBV10-3
D: TRBD1
J: TRBJ2-1
CDR3: CAISEGRTGGYNEQFF
DNA: TGTGCCATCAGTGAGGGCCGTACAGGGGGGTACAATGAGCAGTTCTTC

V: TRBV4-2
D: TRBD1
J: TRBJ2-5
CDR3: CASSRTLDRGLLGQTQYF
DNA: TGTGCCAGCAGCCGTACATTGGACAGGGGGCTTCTCGGTCAGACCCAGTACTTC

V: TRBV11-3
D: TRBD2
J: TRBJ2-1
CDR3: CASSRSSGSLYEQFF
DNA: TGTGCCAGCAGCAGATCTAGCGGGAGTTTATATGAGCAGTTCTTC

V: TRBV7-4
D: TRBD1
J: TRBJ1-1
CDR3: CASSPKGGQGDTEAFF
DNA: TGTGCCAGCAGCCCCAAAGGGGGACAGGGGGACACTGAAGCTTTCTTT

V: TRBV2
D: NA
J: TRBJ2-7
CDR3: CASSDRQTYEQYF
DNA: TGTGCCAGCAGTGACCGACAGACCTACGAGCAGTACTTC